The rows below give T cell receptor beta chains drawn from one sample of a study of T-cell reconstitution after alpha-beta-depleted transplantation in children. TCRdb processed the PCR reads anew with MiXCR; each CDR3 protein has one entry. The sample has approximately 110,000 distinct CDR3 sequences, around 23% seen once. Specimen: PBMCs, mostly from graft donor cells, collected 180 days after TCRalphabeta/CD19-depleted stem cell transplant. The source is a male patient aged 2-15 years who had a stem cell transplant for chronic granulomatous disease, so the T cells may come from the graft donor. Both conserved end residues are part of each CDR3. The D gene is left open where the match is weak. Clone size is shown for a subset of rows, as once, few, many or a class of expanded clone.

V gene	clone size	J gene	D gene	CDR3 length	CDR3 DNA	CDR3 protein
TRBV15	NA	TRBJ2-1	TRBD2	16	TGTGCCACCAGCACGGCTAGCGGGGGGTACTACAATGAGCAGTTCTTC	CATSTASGGYYNEQFF
TRBV7-2	NA	TRBJ2-7	NA	15	TGTGCCAGCAGCTGGGGGGAAGGACTCTCCTACGAGCAGTACTTC	CASSWGEGLSYEQYF
TRBV29-1	NA	TRBJ2-7	TRBD1	11	TGCAGCGGGGGGACAGGGAGATGGCAGTACTTC	CSGGTGRWQYF
TRBV12-3/TRBV12-4	NA	TRBJ2-3	NA	17	TGTGCCAGCAGTTTAGCGAGGCGACTAGGGGTTACAGATACGCAGTATTTT	CASSLARRLGVTDTQYF
TRBV7-6	NA	TRBJ2-2	TRBD1	15	TGTGCCAGCAGCCGGGGGACAGGGACGGGCGGGGAGCTGTTTTTT	CASSRGTGTGGELFF
TRBV20-1	few	TRBJ2-7	NA	12	TGCATGGGGGAGTCAGTCGACCACGAGCAGTACTTC	CMGESVDHEQYF
TRBV15	NA	TRBJ2-7	TRBD1	15	TGTGCCACCAGCAGAGACGACAGGGACCCCTACGAGCAGTACTTC	CATSRDDRDPYEQYF
TRBV20-1	NA	TRBJ2-5	TRBD2	12	TGCAGCCCAAAAGCGGGGGGGGAGACCCAGTACTTC	CSPKAGGETQYF
TRBV29-1	many	TRBJ2-5	NA	13	TGCAGCGTTGCTAAGGGCCCCCAAGAGACCCAGTACTTC	CSVAKGPQETQYF
TRBV9	few	TRBJ2-7	TRBD1	15	TGTGCCAGCAGCGTAGGAGGACAGGGGTCCAACGAGCAGTACTTC	CASSVGGQGSNEQYF
TRBV18	NA	TRBJ2-2	TRBD1	18	TGTGCCAGCTCACCTTACAAGGGACAGACTATGAACACCGGGGAGCTGTTTTTT	CASSPYKGQTMNTGELFF
TRBV12-3/TRBV12-4	NA	TRBJ2-1	NA	15	TGTGCCAGCAGTGGACGACCACGGCCCTACAATGAGCAGTTCTTC	CASSGRPRPYNEQFF
TRBV10-3	many	TRBJ1-2	TRBD1	13	TGTGCCATCAGAATGACAGGGGAGATCGGCTACACCTTC	CAIRMTGEIGYTF
TRBV7-9	NA	TRBJ2-1	NA	15	TGTGCCAGCAGCCTCGGGACTGGCTTAAAAAATGAGCAGTTCTTC	CASSLGTGLKNEQFF
TRBV5-6	NA	TRBJ1-1	TRBD1	16	TGTGCCAGCAGCTTGAACAGGGGGGTTAAGAACACTGAAGCTTTCTTT	CASSLNRGVKNTEAFF
TRBV12-3/TRBV12-4	NA	TRBJ1-5	NA	14	TGTGCCAGCAGTTTACGACAGCGCGATCAGCCCCAGCATTTT	CASSLRQRDQPQHF
TRBV7-2	few	TRBJ2-1	TRBD2	14	TGTGCCAGCAGCCGGACTACTAGCGGGAGGGATCCGTTCTTC	CASSRTTSGRDPFF
TRBV10-3	few	TRBJ2-7	TRBD1	13	TGTGCCAGCGAGGGGACAGGGGGCTACGAGCAGTACTTC	CASEGTGGYEQYF
TRBV27	NA	TRBJ2-2	NA	10	TGTGCCAGAAACACCGGGGAGCTGTTTTTT	CARNTGELFF
TRBV28	NA	TRBJ1-3	NA	13	TGTGCCAGCAGTCCCCCGGGTCAGAACACCATATATTTT	CASSPPGQNTIYF
TRBV12-3/TRBV12-4	NA	TRBJ1-1	NA	13	TGTGCCAGCAGTTTTCGGGTGGGCACTGAAGCTTTCTTT	CASSFRVGTEAFF
TRBV4-2	NA	TRBJ1-5	TRBD1	14	TGTGCCAGCAGCCTTGACAGGGTGGAACAGCCCCAGCATTTT	CASSLDRVEQPQHF
TRBV9	NA	TRBJ2-7	TRBD2	15	TGTGCCAGCAGCGTAGAGGGGACTACCTCCTACGAGCAGTACTTC	CASSVEGTTSYEQYF
TRBV7-9	NA	TRBJ1-1	TRBD1	14	TGTGCCAGCAGCTTAGCGGGACAGGGGGCTGAAGCTTTCTTT	CASSLAGQGAEAFF
TRBV29-1	many	TRBJ1-2	NA	13	TGCAGCGTTGTGGCCGTAGCTAACTATGGCTACACCTTC	CSVVAVANYGYTF
TRBV7-3	NA	TRBJ2-1	NA	14	TGTGCCAGCAGCTTAACGGGTGGTGGTAGTGAGCAGTTCTTC	CASSLTGGGSEQFF
TRBV9	NA	TRBJ2-5	NA	13	TGTGCCAGCAGCCCCCGGGTTCTGGAGACCCAGTACTTC	CASSPRVLETQYF
TRBV4-2	NA	TRBJ2-7	TRBD2	15	TGTGCCAGCAGCCAAGGGACTAGCGGGATTTACGAGCAGTACTTC	CASSQGTSGIYEQYF
TRBV5-1	NA	TRBJ2-7	TRBD2	16	TGCGCCAGCAGCCCGGGACTAGCGGGACTCGGCTACGAGCAGTACTTC	CASSPGLAGLGYEQYF
TRBV27	many	TRBJ1-1	NA	14	TGTGCCAGCAGTTTTCGGGGCCTGAACACTGAAGCTTTCTTT	CASSFRGLNTEAFF
TRBV28	NA	TRBJ1-1	NA	12	TGTGCCAGCAGAGCAGGGCCCACTGAAGCTTTCTTT	CASRAGPTEAFF
TRBV7-6	NA	TRBJ2-7	NA	13	TGTGCCAGCAGCTTAGGGTCCCCGACGGGGCAGTACTTC	CASSLGSPTGQYF
TRBV7-2	many	TRBJ1-2	NA	12	TGTGCCAGCAGCCCCCGGACTACGGGCTACACCTTC	CASSPRTTGYTF
TRBV5-1	many	TRBJ2-4	NA	14	TGCGCCAGCAGCTTAGTCGGGAGCACCCACATTCAGTACTTC	CASSLVGSTHIQYF
TRBV7-9	once	TRBJ1-5	TRBD1	17	TGTGCCAGCAGCACAGGCTACGGACAGGGGGGAAATCAGCCCCAGCATTTT	CASSTGYGQGGNQPQHF
TRBV7-2	many	TRBJ2-5	NA	17	TGTGCCAGCAGCTTAGGTTTCGGGGTAGCCTTCCAAGAGACCCAGTACTTC	CASSLGFGVAFQETQYF
TRBV7-2	many	TRBJ1-5	NA	13	TGTGCCAGCAGCTTACATTCTGATCAGCCCCAGCATTTT	CASSLHSDQPQHF
TRBV27	NA	TRBJ2-7	NA	15	TGTGCCAGTTCTTTTCTCCGGGGAACTACCTACGAGCAGTACTTC	CASSFLRGTTYEQYF
TRBV5-1	NA	TRBJ2-7	NA	12	TGCGCCAGCAGCTTGAAGGGAGCCGAGCAGTACTTC	CASSLKGAEQYF
TRBV9	few	TRBJ2-7	NA	13	TGTGCCAGCAGCCCGGACACCACCTACGAGCAGTACTTC	CASSPDTTYEQYF
TRBV12-3/TRBV12-4	many	TRBJ2-3	TRBD1	16	TGTGCCAGCAGTCCTTCGGACAGGGGTGGGACAGATACGCAGTATTTT	CASSPSDRGGTDTQYF
TRBV5-1	NA	TRBJ2-7	TRBD1	16	TGCGCCAGCAGCTGGGGACAGACCTTTGGCTCCTACGAGCAGTACTTC	CASSWGQTFGSYEQYF
TRBV7-3	NA	TRBJ2-3	NA	13	TGTGCCAGCAGCAAATCCGGCACAGATACGCAGTATTTT	CASSKSGTDTQYF
TRBV20-1	many	TRBJ2-3	NA	13	TGCAGTGGGGGGCCGCCGAGCACAGATACGCAGTATTTT	CSGGPPSTDTQYF
TRBV5-1	few	TRBJ2-2	TRBD2	18	TGCGCCAGCAGCCTAACAGGACTAGCGGGAATTGGCACCGGGGAGCTGTTTTTT	CASSLTGLAGIGTGELFF
TRBV28	many	TRBJ2-3	TRBD2	14	TGTGCCAGCAGTTTACTAGCGGGAGCAGATACGCAGTATTTT	CASSLLAGADTQYF
TRBV29-1	many	TRBJ2-1	NA	13	TGCAGCGTTGAAGATGGGCAGATCAATGAGCAGTTCTTC	CSVEDGQINEQFF
TRBV30	many	TRBJ2-4	NA	13	TGTGCCTGGAGTGTAAGAGGGCCGGACATTCAGTACTTC	CAWSVRGPDIQYF
TRBV4-3	NA	TRBJ1-4	NA	15	TGCGCCAGCAGCCAAGCACGGACAGCTAATGAAAAACTGTTTTTT	CASSQARTANEKLFF
TRBV3-1	NA	TRBJ2-1	TRBD1	15	TGTGCCAGCAGCCAAGACAGGGGGCGCAGGAATGAGCAGTTCTTC	CASSQDRGRRNEQFF
TRBV6-1	NA	TRBJ2-1	NA	17	TGTGCCAGCATCTACCAAATCACCGAGAGCTCCTACAATGAGCAGTTCTTC	CASIYQITESSYNEQFF
TRBV20-1	many	TRBJ2-7	NA	14	TGCAGTGCGCCAAAGACAGGCCAACCCTACGAGCAGTACTTC	CSAPKTGQPYEQYF